These 5 T cell receptor beta chains were all obtained from the same sample, sequenced in a study of T cells in Graves' hyperthyroidism and ophthalmopathy. TCR beta CDR3 regions were amplified from RNA transcripts. The HTBI primer set was used in a first-round RT-PCR of the TCR CDR3. TCRdb reanalysed the multiplex PCR reads using MiXCR and keeps one entry per CDR3 protein. The data show some 580,000 distinct CDR3 sequences, more than 15% seen once. What was sequenced was blood. These receptor sequences come from a woman in her thirties or forties with Graves' ophthalmopathy.

The V call is TRBV9, the J call TRBJ2-3; D remains ambiguous. V was pared by 0 bases and J by 5 bases, with 10 bases between. This CDR3 has 14 residues. Germline CDR1 SGDLS, CDR2 YYNGEE. The CDR3 DNA sequence: TGTGCCAGCAGCGTAGAGGAGTGGAGAGATACGCAGTATTTT. Residues: CASSVEEWRDTQYF.

This clonotype has a handful of counts. This chain links TRBV28 with TRBJ2-1; D is ambiguous. Deletions cut 6 bases from V and 4 bases from J, with 13 bases between. Germline CDR1 and CDR2: MDHEN and SYDVKM. The CDR3 runs 14 residues. The CDR3: CASSGPQNYNEQFF. CDR3 DNA sequence: TGTGCCAGCAGCGGGCCGCAGAATTACAATGAGCAGTTCTTC.

This clonotype occurred a few times. This rearrangement joins TRBV4-2 to TRBJ2-2; D is ambiguous. V lost 1 base, J lost 2 bases, and 11 bases lay in between. CDR1 LGHNA and CDR2 YNFKEQ come from the germline V gene. The CDR3 is made up of 16 amino acids. The chain's CDR3 is CASSQAMSTNTGELFF. The CDR3 bases are TGTGCCAGCAGCCAAGCGATGAGTACCAACACCGGGGAGCTGTTTTTT.

A few counts support this clonotype. The chain uses TRBV7-2 and TRBJ2-7, with a weak D call TRBD2 (6 bases). Trimming pared 5 bases from V and 3 bases from J, leaving 14 bases between. The CDR3 has 14 residues. Germline V gives CDR1 SGHTA, CDR2 FQGNSA. As DNA, the CDR3 is TGTGCCAGCAGCAGGGGACTCACCAACTACGAGCAGTACTTC. This translates into CASSRGLTNYEQYF.

The table lists this clonotype with many counts. This chain joins TRBV6-1 and TRBJ2-6; D may be TRBD2 (6 bases). V gave up 5 bases and J gave up 3 bases, with 17 bases separating them. Germline CDR1 MNHNS, CDR2 SASEGT. The CDR3 is 17 amino acids. CDR3 coding DNA: TGTGCCAGCAGTATCCTGGGGGGACTGAGTGGGGCCAACGTCCTGACTTTC. It encodes CASSILGGLSGANVLTF.